The rows below give T cell receptor beta chains drawn from one sample of a study of cytomegalovirus exposure and HLA in healthy donors. Sequencing was performed with immunoSEQ multiplex PCR; in TCRdb, only in-frame clones are kept and a portion is missing. The profile shows over 150,000 clones, around 88% of them singletons. Sequences were obtained from PBMCs. The receptors derive from a woman younger than 45 in good health and CMV-seronegative. The CDR3 runs from the conserved cysteine through the conserved F or W. Fields, in order: clone size, V gene, D gene, J gene, CDR3 protein, CDR3 DNA. The D gene is left open where the match is weak. Where a row states a size, it is once, few, many or the class of an expanded clone; other rows omit it.

abundance: -; v_gene: TRBV28; d_gene: -; j_gene: TRBJ2-2; CDR3aa: CASSGSGSRNTGELFF; CDR3nt: TGTGCCAGCAGCGGATCAGGGTCCCGGAACACCGGGGAGCTGTTTTTT
abundance: few; v_gene: TRBV4-3; d_gene: -; j_gene: TRBJ1-3; CDR3aa: CASSQRLRQAGNTIYF; CDR3nt: TGCGCCAGCAGCCAGAGACTTCGACAGGCTGGAAACACCATATATTTT
abundance: -; v_gene: TRBV10-3; d_gene: TRBD2; j_gene: TRBJ2-1; CDR3aa: CAISEGASGNNEQFF; CDR3nt: TGTGCCATCAGTGAGGGGGCTAGCGGGAACAATGAGCAGTTCTTC
abundance: few; v_gene: TRBV5-4; d_gene: -; j_gene: TRBJ2-6; CDR3aa: CASQSRAWRSGANVLTF; CDR3nt: TGTGCCAGCCAATCGAGGGCTTGGCGCTCTGGGGCCAACGTCCTGACTTTC
abundance: -; v_gene: TRBV6-5; d_gene: TRBD2; j_gene: TRBJ2-5; CDR3aa: CASSYDGRETQYF; CDR3nt: TGTGCCAGCAGTTACGACGGGAGGGAGACCCAGTACTTC
abundance: once; v_gene: TRBV15; d_gene: TRBD1; j_gene: TRBJ1-5; CDR3aa: CATSRGGDRGRANQPQHF; CDR3nt: TGTGCCACCAGCAGAGGTGGGGACAGGGGTAGAGCCAATCAGCCCCAGCATTTT
abundance: -; v_gene: TRBV20-1; d_gene: -; j_gene: TRBJ2-7; CDR3aa: CSAPNAYEQYF; CDR3nt: TGCAGTGCTCCGAACGCCTACGAGCAGTACTTC
abundance: once; v_gene: TRBV7-8; d_gene: -; j_gene: TRBJ2-7; CDR3aa: CASSDAGGLPYEQYF; CDR3nt: TGTGCCAGCAGCGATGCAGGGGGGCTGCCCTACGAGCAGTACTTC
abundance: -; v_gene: TRBV9; d_gene: TRBD2; j_gene: TRBJ2-1; CDR3aa: CASSETSGDYNEQFF; CDR3nt: TGTGCCAGCAGCGAGACTAGCGGGGACTACAATGAGCAGTTCTTC
abundance: -; v_gene: TRBV7-2; d_gene: TRBD1; j_gene: TRBJ2-7; CDR3aa: CASSRTGTYEQYF; CDR3nt: TGTGCCAGCAGCAGGACAGGGACCTACGAGCAGTACTTC
abundance: -; v_gene: TRBV19; d_gene: -; j_gene: TRBJ1-3; CDR3aa: CASSIGQGTSGNTIYF; CDR3nt: TGTGCCAGTAGTATTGGGCAGGGGACATCTGGAAACACCATATATTTT
abundance: -; v_gene: TRBV6-5; d_gene: TRBD1; j_gene: TRBJ2-7; CDR3aa: CASTSRQGYEQYF; CDR3nt: TGTGCCAGCACCTCCCGACAGGGATACGAGCAGTACTTC
abundance: few; v_gene: TRBV7-9; d_gene: -; j_gene: TRBJ1-2; CDR3aa: CASSFESYGYTF; CDR3nt: TGTGCCAGCAGCTTCGAGAGTTATGGCTACACCTTC
abundance: -; v_gene: TRBV19; d_gene: -; j_gene: TRBJ1-2; CDR3aa: CASSIGGGYGYTF; CDR3nt: TGTGCCAGTAGTATAGGAGGGGGCTATGGCTACACCTTC
abundance: once; v_gene: TRBV5-4; d_gene: TRBD2; j_gene: TRBJ2-3; CDR3aa: CASSGGGWSTDTQYF; CDR3nt: TGTGCCAGCAGCGGCGGGGGTTGGAGCACAGATACGCAGTATTTT
abundance: -; v_gene: TRBV5-1; d_gene: TRBD2; j_gene: TRBJ2-1; CDR3aa: CASSSWGSGRTSYNEQFF; CDR3nt: TGCGCCAGCAGCTCCTGGGGTAGCGGGAGAACCTCCTACAATGAGCAGTTCTTC
abundance: -; v_gene: TRBV11-2; d_gene: -; j_gene: TRBJ1-2; CDR3aa: CASSLGSVDGYTF; CDR3nt: TGTGCCAGCAGCTTAGGTTCGGTGGATGGCTACACCTTC
abundance: once; v_gene: TRBV9; d_gene: -; j_gene: TRBJ2-7; CDR3aa: CASSVADTGEQYF; CDR3nt: TGTGCCAGCAGCGTAGCTGATACGGGCGAGCAGTACTTC
abundance: -; v_gene: TRBV5-6; d_gene: -; j_gene: TRBJ1-1; CDR3aa: CASSLGWRAALAFF; CDR3nt: TGTGCCAGCAGCTTGGGCTGGAGGGCAGCTCTAGCTTTCTTT
abundance: few; v_gene: TRBV15; d_gene: TRBD1; j_gene: TRBJ2-7; CDR3aa: CATSSMWTGVGSYEQYF; CDR3nt: TGTGCCACCAGCAGTATGTGGACAGGGGTTGGATCCTACGAGCAGTACTTC
abundance: -; v_gene: TRBV5-6; d_gene: -; j_gene: TRBJ2-7; CDR3aa: CASGQDRRSNYEQYF; CDR3nt: TGTGCCAGCGGCCAAGACAGGAGATCTAACTACGAGCAGTACTTC
abundance: -; v_gene: TRBV27; d_gene: -; j_gene: TRBJ2-4; CDR3aa: CASSLSTRGNIQYF; CDR3nt: TGTGCCAGCAGTTTATCGACCAGGGGAAACATTCAGTACTTC
abundance: -; v_gene: TRBV5-1; d_gene: -; j_gene: TRBJ2-3; CDR3aa: CASSLGQGSDTQYF; CDR3nt: TGCGCCAGCAGCTTGGGTCAGGGGTCAGATACGCAGTATTTT
abundance: -; v_gene: TRBV9; d_gene: TRBD2; j_gene: TRBJ2-1; CDR3aa: CASSATGTSGSDEQFF; CDR3nt: TGTGCCAGCAGCGCAACCGGGACTAGCGGTTCGGATGAGCAGTTCTTC
abundance: -; v_gene: TRBV9; d_gene: TRBD2; j_gene: TRBJ2-1; CDR3aa: CASSPKGLAGEGTLYNEQFF; CDR3nt: TGTGCCAGCAGCCCCAAGGGACTAGCGGGAGAGGGGACGCTCTACAATGAGCAGTTCTTC
abundance: once; v_gene: TRBV5-1; d_gene: TRBD2; j_gene: TRBJ2-3; CDR3aa: CASSLGLAGDTDTQYF; CDR3nt: TGCGCCAGCAGCTTAGGACTAGCGGGAGACACAGATACGCAGTATTTT
abundance: -; v_gene: TRBV5-1; d_gene: -; j_gene: TRBJ2-3; CDR3aa: CASSLALGSDTQYF; CDR3nt: TGCGCCAGCAGCTTGGCACTAGGCTCGGATACGCAGTATTTT
abundance: -; v_gene: TRBV7-9; d_gene: -; j_gene: TRBJ2-1; CDR3aa: CASSPRTPNEQFF; CDR3nt: TGTGCCAGCAGCCCCCGGACTCCGAATGAGCAGTTCTTC
abundance: few; v_gene: TRBV19; d_gene: -; j_gene: TRBJ1-5; CDR3aa: CASNSRTVSNQPQHF; CDR3nt: TGTGCCAGTAATTCAAGGACAGTTAGCAATCAGCCCCAGCATTTT
abundance: -; v_gene: TRBV6-1; d_gene: -; j_gene: TRBJ1-1; CDR3aa: CASSPLLRAEAFF; CDR3nt: TGTGCCAGCAGCCCGCTCCTAAGAGCTGAAGCTTTCTTT
abundance: few; v_gene: TRBV7-9; d_gene: -; j_gene: TRBJ1-2; CDR3aa: CASGLLVRTENYGYTF; CDR3nt: TGTGCCAGCGGCCTGTTAGTGAGGACAGAGAACTATGGCTACACCTTC
abundance: -; v_gene: TRBV18; d_gene: TRBD1; j_gene: TRBJ1-1; CDR3aa: CASSRDRGHAFF; CDR3nt: TGTGCCAGCTCACGCGACAGGGGGCATGCTTTCTTT
abundance: -; v_gene: TRBV6-5; d_gene: TRBD2; j_gene: TRBJ2-2; CDR3aa: CASSPTSGGPGELFF; CDR3nt: TGTGCCAGCAGTCCGACTAGCGGGGGGCCCGGGGAGCTGTTTTTT
abundance: -; v_gene: TRBV7-9; d_gene: TRBD2; j_gene: TRBJ2-3; CDR3aa: CASSHGGAGGDTQYF; CDR3nt: TGTGCCAGCAGCCACGGGGGGGCCGGGGGAGATACGCAGTATTTT
abundance: -; v_gene: TRBV6-5; d_gene: TRBD1; j_gene: TRBJ1-1; CDR3aa: CASSSSGTGYTEAFF; CDR3nt: TGTGCCAGCAGTAGCTCCGGGACAGGCTACACTGAAGCTTTCTTT
abundance: -; v_gene: TRBV11-2; d_gene: -; j_gene: TRBJ2-7; CDR3aa: CASSPTAPTYEQYF; CDR3nt: TGTGCCAGCAGCCCGACAGCACCAACCTACGAGCAGTACTTC
abundance: -; v_gene: TRBV5-1; d_gene: -; j_gene: TRBJ1-2; CDR3aa: CASSARGSNYGYTF; CDR3nt: TGCGCCAGCAGTGCAAGGGGCTCTAACTATGGCTACACCTTC
abundance: -; v_gene: TRBV12-5; d_gene: -; j_gene: TRBJ2-1; CDR3aa: CASGQQGTYNEQFF; CDR3nt: TGTGCTAGTGGGCAACAGGGAACCTACAATGAGCAGTTCTTC
abundance: once; v_gene: TRBV23-1; d_gene: TRBD1; j_gene: TRBJ2-1; CDR3aa: CASRQGESNEQFF; CDR3nt: TGCGCCAGCCGACAGGGGGAGAGCAATGAGCAGTTCTTC
abundance: -; v_gene: TRBV4-1; d_gene: TRBD1; j_gene: TRBJ1-1; CDR3aa: CASSQPGTGTEAFF; CDR3nt: TGCGCCAGCAGCCAACCTGGGACAGGGACTGAAGCTTTCTTT
abundance: -; v_gene: TRBV15; d_gene: -; j_gene: TRBJ1-2; CDR3aa: CATSREYRGHGYTF; CDR3nt: TGTGCCACCAGCAGAGAATATCGGGGTCACGGCTACACCTTC
abundance: once; v_gene: TRBV5-1; d_gene: TRBD1; j_gene: TRBJ1-1; CDR3aa: CASSLARGTGGVGTEAFF; CDR3nt: TGCGCCAGCAGCTTGGCCAGGGGGACAGGGGGCGTTGGGACTGAAGCTTTCTTT
abundance: -; v_gene: TRBV4-1; d_gene: TRBD1; j_gene: TRBJ1-1; CDR3aa: CASSQDRQGANTEAFF; CDR3nt: TGCGCCAGCAGCCAAGACCGACAGGGGGCGAACACTGAAGCTTTCTTT